The clone carrying this T cell receptor (beta chain) occurred many times. The entry originates in a study of T-cell reconstitution after alpha-beta-depleted transplantation in children. The CDR3 is made up of 13 amino acids. With 6 bases removed from V and 6 bases from J, the gap between germline ends came to 12 bases. Unique molecular identifiers were incorporated during preparation of the TCRbeta library. MiXCR, applied by TCRdb to the PCR reads, yields one record per CDR3 protein. The data contain roughly 500,000 distinct CDR3 sequences, 10% to 13% of them singletons. Source: PBMCs, taken before TCRalphabeta/CD19-depleted stem cell transplant. The rearrangement uses TRBV12-3 or TRBV12-4 and TRBJ2-1; no firm D call. The clonotype was recovered from a child under 10 years old with inherited bone marrow failure, due to receive a stem cell transplant. This CDR3 reads CASRQLEPNEQFF. The CDR3 DNA sequence: TGTGCCAGCAGGCAGCTGGAACCCAATGAGCAGTTCTTC.